This T cell receptor (beta chain) was observed in a study of ipilimumab plus nivolumab after autologous stem cell transplantation. For the study at large: Typical patient got 5 ipilimumab doses and under 10 nivolumab doses (median). Overall study findings and caveats: The authors say TCR, Treg and microbiome findings warrant further study.

Method: immunoSEQ multiplex PCR; TCRdb's copy keeps in-frame clones and lacks some. The repertoire holds over 75,000 clones, with 83% as singletons. Turning to this clone: Its matching antigen is unknown.

The V gene's germline CDR1 is KGHSH and CDR2 LQKENI. This CDR3 is built from 16 residues. Trimming pared 6 bases from V and 0 bases from J, leaving 12 bases between. Checkpoint therapy with ipilimumab 1 mg/kg began 14 to 28 days after transplant. The chain is built from TRBV18 and TRBJ1-6; D might be TRBD1 (5 bases). Specimen: PBMCs, collected in a trial of ipilimumab plus nivolumab as post-transplant consolidation. The receptor's source is a male donor with diffuse large B-cell lymphoma. This CDR3 reads CASSQTDFSYNSPLHF. CDR3 nucleotide sequence: TGTGCCAGCTCCCAGACAGATTTCTCCTATAATTCACCCCTCCACTTT.